This TCR beta chain stems from a study of OX40 agonist ivuxolimab in advanced cancers. Overall study context: Participants could have had prior anti-PD-1, anti-PD-L1 or anti-CTLA-4 therapy, and roughly 39% had some. Study results and caveats: Some of the lowest clonal expansion was seen in partial responders at 0.1-3.0 mg/kg. Average numbers of expanded clones were greater in CD8+ T cells than in CD4+. Expanded peripheral T cells had an undetermined antigen specificity.

V was shortened by 0 bases and J by 6 bases, with 12 bases between the two germline ends. The CDR3 spans 14 residues. The germline V gene has CDR1 LGHNA and CDR2 YNFKEQ. This clone was observed a few times. Its antigen is not identified. The assay was immunoSEQ multiplex PCR, and TCRdb's table has in-frame clones only and misses some. This repertoire shows 20,000 to 30,000 clones, 65% to 85% found once; its top ten account for 10% to 15%. The V call is TRBV4-2, the J call TRBJ2-7, with D possibly TRBD2 on 5 matching bases. The sequence came from an adult with an advanced solid tumor such as melanoma, head and neck, liver or kidney cancer. The sample here was CD4+ or CD8+ T cells sorted from blood, taken in a trial of the OX40 agonist ivuxolimab. The CDR3 protein is CASSQDGIGVEQYF. The CDR3 DNA sequence: TGTGCCAGCAGCCAAGATGGAATCGGGGTCGAGCAGTACTTC.